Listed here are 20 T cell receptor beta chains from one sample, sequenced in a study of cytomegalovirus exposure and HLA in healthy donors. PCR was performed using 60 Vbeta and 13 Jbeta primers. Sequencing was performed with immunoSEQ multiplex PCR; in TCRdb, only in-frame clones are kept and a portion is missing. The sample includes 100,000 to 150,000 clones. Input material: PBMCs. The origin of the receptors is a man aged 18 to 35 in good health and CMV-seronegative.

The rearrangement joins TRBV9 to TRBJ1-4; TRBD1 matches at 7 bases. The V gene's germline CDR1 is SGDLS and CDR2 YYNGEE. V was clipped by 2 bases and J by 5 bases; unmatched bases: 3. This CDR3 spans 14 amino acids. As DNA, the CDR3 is TGTGCCAGCAGCGTGGGACAGCCAAATGAAAAACTGTTTTTT. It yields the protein CASSVGQPNEKLFF.

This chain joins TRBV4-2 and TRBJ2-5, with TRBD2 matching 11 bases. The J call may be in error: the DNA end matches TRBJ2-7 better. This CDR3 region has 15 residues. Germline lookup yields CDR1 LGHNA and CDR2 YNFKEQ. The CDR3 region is CASSQGGLAAYEQYF. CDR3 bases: TGTGCCAGCAGCCAAGGGGGACTAGCGGCGTACGAGCAGTACTTC.

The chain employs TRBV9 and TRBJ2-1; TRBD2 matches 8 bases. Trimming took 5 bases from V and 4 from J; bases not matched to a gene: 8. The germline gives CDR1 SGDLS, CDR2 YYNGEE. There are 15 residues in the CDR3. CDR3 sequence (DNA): TGTGCCAGCAGTATACGGGGGGGACTTTACAATGAGCAGTTCTTC. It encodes CASSIRGGLYNEQFF.

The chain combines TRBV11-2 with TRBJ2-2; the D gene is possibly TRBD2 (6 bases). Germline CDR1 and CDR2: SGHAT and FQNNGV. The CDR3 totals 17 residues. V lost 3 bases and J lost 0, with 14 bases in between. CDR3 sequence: CASSFQAGQANTGELFF. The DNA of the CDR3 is TGTGCCAGCAGCTTTCAGGCGGGGCAAGCGAACACCGGGGAGCTGTTTTTT.

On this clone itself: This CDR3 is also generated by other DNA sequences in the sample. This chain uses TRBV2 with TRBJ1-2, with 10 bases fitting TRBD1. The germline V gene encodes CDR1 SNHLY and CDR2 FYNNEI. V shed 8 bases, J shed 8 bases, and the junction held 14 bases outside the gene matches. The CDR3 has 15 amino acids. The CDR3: CASLPGQGSRVGYTF. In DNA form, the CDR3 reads TGTGCCAGCCTCCCGGGACAGGGGTCGCGGGTCGGCTACACCTTC.

The CDR3 DNA sequence: TGTGCCAGCACGCTACGGACACCGGGTCCCTACGAGCAGTACTTC. Translating it yields CASTLRTPGPYEQYF. The chain is built from TRBV6-1 and TRBJ2-7, with D possibly being TRBD1 (5 bases). The germline V gene encodes CDR1 MNHNS and CDR2 SASEGT. The CDR3 extends over 15 amino acids. Trimming removed 7 bases from V and 2 bases from J, with 18 bases in between.

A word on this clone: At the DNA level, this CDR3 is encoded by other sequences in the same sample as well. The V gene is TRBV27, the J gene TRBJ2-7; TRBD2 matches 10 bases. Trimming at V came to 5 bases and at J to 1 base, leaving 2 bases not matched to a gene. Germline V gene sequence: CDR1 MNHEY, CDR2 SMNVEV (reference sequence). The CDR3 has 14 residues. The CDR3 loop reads CASSTGLASYEQYF. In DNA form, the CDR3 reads TGTGCCAGCAGTACGGGACTAGCGTCCTACGAGCAGTACTTC.

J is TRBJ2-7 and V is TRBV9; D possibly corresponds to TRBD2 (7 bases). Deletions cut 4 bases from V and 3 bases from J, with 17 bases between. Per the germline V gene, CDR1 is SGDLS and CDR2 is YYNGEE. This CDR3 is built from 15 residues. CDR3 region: CASSLASGGIYEQYF. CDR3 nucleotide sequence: TGTGCCAGCAGCTTAGCGTCGGGGGGCATCTACGAGCAGTACTTC.

The CDR3 spells CASSPTSGAYEQYF. The DNA of the CDR3 is TGTGCCAGCAGTCCGACTAGCGGGGCCTACGAGCAGTACTTC. The V gene is TRBV7-2, the J gene TRBJ2-7; 11 nucleotides line up with TRBD2. This CDR3 is 14 amino acids long. Germline values: CDR1 SGHTA, CDR2 FQGNSA. V was pared by 6 bases and J by 2 bases, with 3 bases of the junction left unmatched.

The CDR3 nucleotides are TGTGCCAGTAGTATCCAACAGCGGGGTTTACTCCCCCCATCCTACAATGAGCAGTTCTTC. It encodes CASSIQQRGLLPPSYNEQFF. The chain is built from TRBV19 and TRBJ2-1, with TRBD2 identical over 7 bases. The germline V gene has CDR1 LNHDA and CDR2 SQIVND (reference sequence). The CDR3 consists of 20 residues. J was trimmed by 1 base and V by 3 bases; bases with no gene match: 18.

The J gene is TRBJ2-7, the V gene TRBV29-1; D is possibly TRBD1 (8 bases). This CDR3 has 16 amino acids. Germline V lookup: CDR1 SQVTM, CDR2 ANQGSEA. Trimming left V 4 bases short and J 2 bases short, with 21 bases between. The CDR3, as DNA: TGCAGCGTTGTAGGCTCCAGGACAGGGAGGGCCTACGAGCAGTACTTC. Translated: CSVVGSRTGRAYEQYF.

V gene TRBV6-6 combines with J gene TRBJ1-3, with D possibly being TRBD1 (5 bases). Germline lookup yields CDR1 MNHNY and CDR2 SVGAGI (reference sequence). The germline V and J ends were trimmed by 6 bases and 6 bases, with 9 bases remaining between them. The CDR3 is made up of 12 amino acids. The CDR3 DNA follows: TGTGCCAGCAGCCAAGGACAAAACACCATATATTTT. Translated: CASSQGQNTIYF.

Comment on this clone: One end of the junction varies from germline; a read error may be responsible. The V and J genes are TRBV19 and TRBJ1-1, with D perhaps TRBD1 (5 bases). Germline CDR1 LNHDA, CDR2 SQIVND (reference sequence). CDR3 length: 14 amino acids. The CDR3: CASRIDSLNTEAFF. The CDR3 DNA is TGTGCCAGTAGGATAGACAGTTTGAACACTGAAGCTTTCTTT.

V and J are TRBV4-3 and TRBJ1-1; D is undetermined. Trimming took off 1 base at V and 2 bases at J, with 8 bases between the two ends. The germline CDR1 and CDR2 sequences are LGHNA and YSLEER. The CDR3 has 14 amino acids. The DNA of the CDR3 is TGCGCCAGCAGCCAAGGGGCAGATAACACTGAAGCTTTCTTT. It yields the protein CASSQGADNTEAFF.

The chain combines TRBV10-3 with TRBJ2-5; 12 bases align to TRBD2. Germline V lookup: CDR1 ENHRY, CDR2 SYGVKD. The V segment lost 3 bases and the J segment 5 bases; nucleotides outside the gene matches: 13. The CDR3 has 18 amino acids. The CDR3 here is CAISDSTSGGSSGETQYF. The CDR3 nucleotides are TGTGCCATCAGTGACTCGACTAGCGGGGGAAGTAGTGGGGAGACCCAGTACTTC.

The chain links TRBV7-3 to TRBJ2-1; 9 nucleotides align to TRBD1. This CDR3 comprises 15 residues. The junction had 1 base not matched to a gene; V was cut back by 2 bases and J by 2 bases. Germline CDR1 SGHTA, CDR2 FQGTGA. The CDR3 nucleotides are TGTGCCAGCAGCTTAGGGACAGGGCCCTACAATGAGCAGTTCTTC. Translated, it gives CASSLGTGPYNEQFF.

CDR3: CASSLGGAMANEKLFF. In DNA, the CDR3 is TGTGCCAGCAGCTTGGGAGGGGCGATGGCTAATGAAAAACTGTTTTTT. This chain links TRBV7-9 with TRBJ1-4; a possible D gene is TRBD1 (5 bases). V shed 3 bases and J shed 3 bases, with 14 bases lying between them. CDR3 length: 16 amino acids. The V gene's germline CDR1 is SEHNR and CDR2 FQNEAQ (reference sequence).

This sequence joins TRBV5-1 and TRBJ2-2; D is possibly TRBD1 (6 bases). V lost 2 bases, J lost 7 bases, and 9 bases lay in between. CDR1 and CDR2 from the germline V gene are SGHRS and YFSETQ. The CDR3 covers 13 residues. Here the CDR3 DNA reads TGCGCCAGCAGCTTTACAGGGAACGGGGAGCTGTTTTTT. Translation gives CASSFTGNGELFF.

Here the CDR3 reads CASSTRRDRALYGYTF. CDR3 in DNA: TGTGCCAGTAGTACTCGCCGGGACAGGGCCCTCTATGGCTACACCTTC. This sequence joins TRBV19 and TRBJ1-2, with TRBD1 matching 9 bases. The CDR3 has 16 residues. Germline loops: CDR1 LNHDA, CDR2 SQIVND (reference sequence). V lost 4 bases and J lost 4; bases outside the gene matches: 10.

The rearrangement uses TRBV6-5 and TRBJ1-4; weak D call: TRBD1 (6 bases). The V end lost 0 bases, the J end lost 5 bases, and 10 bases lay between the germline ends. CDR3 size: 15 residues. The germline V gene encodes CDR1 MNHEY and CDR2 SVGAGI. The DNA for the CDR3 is TGTGCCAGCAGTTACTCACAGGGTCTCAATGAAAAACTGTTTTTT. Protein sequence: CASSYSQGLNEKLFF.